These 13 T cell receptor beta chains were sequenced from one sample in a study of regulatory T cells in long-lasting Graves disease. Time point meaning: persistent/refractory GD, antithyroid drugs over 5 years with positive TRAb. PBMC-derived RNA was used for the TCR library. CDR3 regions were amplified by Arm-PCR using iRepertoire HTBI primers to build TCR beta libraries. TCRdb called the multiplex PCR reads again in MiXCR, with one record for every CDR3 protein. The data contain around 300,000 distinct CDR3 sequences, around 21% of them seen just once; the ten biggest clones take up around three fifths. Sequencing was performed on peripheral blood mononuclear cells (PBMCs), taken when the disease was refractory, from a patient treated with antithyroid drugs. These receptors were collected from a female donor with Graves disease.

As for this clonotype: Germline and junction disagree at one end, which may indicate a read error. The chain is built from TRBV3-1 and TRBJ2-6; perhaps TRBD1 as D (5 bases). This CDR3 is built from 15 residues. The germline gives CDR1 LGHDT, CDR2 YNNKEL (reference sequence). CDR3 nucleotide sequence: TGTGCCAGCAGCCGAAGCGTCTCTGGGGCCAACGTCCCGACTTTC. Translated, it gives CASSRSVSGANVPTF. Full variable domain (outside the CDR3, taken from reference TRBV3-1 and TRBJ2-6): DTAVSQTPKYLVTQMGNDKSIKCEQNLGHDTMYWYKQDSKKFLKIMFSYNNKELIINETVPNRFSPKSPDKAHLNLHINSLELGDSAVYFCASSRSVSGANVPTFGAGSRLTVL.

This clonotype was detected ten times or more. V usage is TRBV2 and J usage is TRBJ1-4; TRBD1 agrees at 7 bases. Per germline, CDR1 SNHLY and CDR2 FYNNEI. This CDR3 is built from 16 residues. After removal of 1 base from V and 7 bases from J, the junction contained 9 bases not matched to a gene. The chain's CDR3 is CASSEGGRGRGEKLFF. CDR3 in DNA: TGTGCCAGCAGTGAAGGGGGTAGGGGGCGCGGTGAAAAACTGTTTTTT.

V is TRBV30 and J is TRBJ2-1; either TRBD1 or TRBD2 may supply D (5 bases each). The germline gives CDR1 GTSNPN, CDR2 SVGIG (reference sequence). The CDR3 loop spans 13 amino acids. Trimming pared 8 bases from V and 3 bases from J, leaving 14 bases between. CDR3 sequence: CARGTRGYNEQFF. CDR3 sequence (DNA): TGTGCCAGAGGGACCCGTGGCTACAATGAGCAGTTCTTC.

In this sample, this clonotype turned up a few times. This chain joins TRBV4-3 and TRBJ1-1, with 7 bases fitting TRBD1. This CDR3 region has 15 residues. V was clipped by 0 bases and J by 4 bases; unmatched bases: 5. The germline V gene encodes CDR1 LGHNA and CDR2 YSLEER. In nucleotides, the CDR3 is TGCGCCAGCAGCCAAGAGGACAGGCGAGGCACTGAAGCTTTCTTT. It yields the protein CASSQEDRRGTEAFF.

In its sample, this clonotype was seen many times. The chain employs TRBV28 and TRBJ2-7; 16 nucleotides agree with TRBD2. V was pared by 5 bases and J by 2 bases, with 9 bases of the junction left unmatched. From germline, CDR1 is MDHEN and CDR2 SYDVKM. The CDR3 covers 18 residues. CDR3 residues: CASSPPGLAGGYPYEQYF. The CDR3, as DNA: TGTGCCAGCAGTCCTCCGGGACTAGCGGGAGGGTATCCCTACGAGCAGTACTTC.

This chain joins TRBV6-2 or TRBV6-3 and TRBJ2-7, with TRBD1 matching over 7 bases. CDR3 length equals 14 residues. With 1 base clipped from V and 3 bases from J, the junction kept 3 bases outside the gene matches. CDR1 is MNHEY, CDR2 SVGEGT, per germline. The CDR3: CASSYLGQDYEQYF. The CDR3 DNA is TGTGCCAGCAGTTACTTAGGACAGGACTACGAGCAGTACTTC.

This clonotype was counted between two and nine times. This chain connects TRBV28 to TRBJ1-6, with unresolved D. Per germline, CDR1 MDHEN and CDR2 SYDVKM. The CDR3 is 12 residues long. V gave up 8 bases and J gave up 2 bases, with 4 bases separating them. CDR3 in DNA: TGTGCCAGCGCGGCCTATAATTCACCCCTCCACTTT. Translating gives CASAAYNSPLHF.

Only a few counts were recorded for this clonotype. The CDR3 is CASSPPGTDTQYF. For the CDR3, the DNA is TGTGCCAGCTCACCACCTGGCACAGATACGCAGTATTTT. The chain employs TRBV18 and TRBJ2-3; D is uncertain. The CDR3 loop spans 13 amino acids. Trimming pared 0 bases from V and 1 base from J, leaving 2 bases between. Germline V gives CDR1 KGHSH, CDR2 LQKENI.

This clonotype was seen repeatedly, ten times or more. The rearrangement links TRBV2 to TRBJ1-2; TRBD1 agrees at 7 bases. CDR1 SNHLY and CDR2 FYNNEI come from the germline V gene. This CDR3 spans 13 amino acids. The V and J ends lost 6 bases and 5 bases, in that order; junction bases with no gene match: 6. This CDR3 reads CASRGQGVYGYTF. DNA of the CDR3: TGTGCCAGCAGGGGGCAGGGGGTATATGGCTACACCTTC.

Remarks on this clonotype: A far larger clone is one base from this, pointing to a likely read error. The chain carries TRBV9 and TRBJ2-5, with TRBD1 identical over 7 bases. The ends lost 5 bases at V and 4 bases at J; junction bases unmatched: 11. Germline V gives CDR1 SGDLS, CDR2 YYNGEE. This CDR3 is 15 amino acids long. The DNA of the CDR3 is TGTGCCAGCAGTTCCGCCCGACAGGGACGAGAGACCCAGTACTTC. Its translation is CASSSARQGRETQYF.

This clonotype was seen a few times. J is TRBJ2-7 and V is TRBV10-1, with a possible D match to TRBD2 (6 bases). Germline V lookup: CDR1 WNHNN, CDR2 SYGVQD (reference sequence). With 6 bases removed from V and 3 bases from J, the gap between germline ends came to 21 bases. CDR3 length: 16 residues. Written as DNA, the CDR3 is TGCGCCAGCAGGGGAGGCCGCCGTATGGGTTACTACGAGCAGTACTTC. Translated: CASRGGRRMGYYEQYF.

At least ten counts were recorded for this clonotype. V and J are TRBV28 and TRBJ1-4; D is uncertain. In germline, CDR1 is MDHEN, CDR2 SYDVKM. V lost 5 bases, J lost 7 bases, and 17 bases lay in between. The CDR3 spans 15 residues. CDR3 nucleotides: TGTGCCAGCAGTCGCCATCTCGGGATCGGTGAAAAACTGTTTTTT. As protein: CASSRHLGIGEKLFF.

This clonotype was seen ten or more times. This chain joins TRBV28 and TRBJ1-5, with D unresolved. Germline V gene lookup returns CDR1 MDHEN and CDR2 SYDVKM. The V and J ends lost 6 bases and 3 bases respectively, with 15 bases between them. This CDR3 has 15 amino acids. Here the CDR3 reads CASSREIRDNQPQHF. For the CDR3, the DNA is TGTGCCAGCAGCCGGGAGATCCGGGACAATCAGCCCCAGCATTTT.